These T cell receptor beta chains were read from a single sample in a study of regulatory T cells in long-lasting Graves disease. TCRdb passed the multiplex PCR reads through MiXCR, listing each CDR3 protein once. The sample shows fewer than 650,000 distinct CDR3 sequences, roughly 16% of them seen only once. These data were also filed under a second study, of T cells in Graves' hyperthyroidism and ophthalmopathy.

The sequencing here drew on peripheral blood mononuclear cells (PBMCs), taken at new diagnosis, from a patient treated with antithyroid drugs. These receptors originate from a young man with Graves disease. Each CDR3 is given with its conserved first and last residue. The D gene is left open where the match is weak. Clone sizes are given selectively: once, few, many, or a class where the clone is expanded.

clone_size d_call j_call v_call cdr3_aa cdr3_nt
. . TRBJ1-5 TRBV6-2/TRBV6-3 CASSEQAYQPQHF TGTGCCAGCAGTGAACAGGCGTATCAGCCCCAGCATTTT
. TRBD1 TRBJ2-2 TRBV5-1 CASSPRTGGGTGELFF TGCGCCAGCAGCCCCAGGACAGGGGGAGGGACCGGGGAGCTGTTTTTT
. TRBD1 TRBJ1-5 TRBV4-1 CASSPGQEVSNQPQHF TGCGCCAGCAGCCCCGGACAGGAGGTTAGCAATCAGCCCCAGCATTTT
. TRBD2 TRBJ2-7 TRBV24-1 CATSDATAGAYEQYF TGTGCCACCAGTGACGCGACCGCGGGAGCCTACGAGCAGTACTTC
. TRBD1 TRBJ1-6 TRBV20-1 CSAGDSLNSPLHF TGCAGTGCTGGGGACAGCCTGAATTCACCCCTCCACTTT
few TRBD2 TRBJ2-3 TRBV28 CASTLSGRGTDTQYF TGTGCCAGCACCCTTTCGGGGAGGGGCACAGATACGCAGTATTTT
few . TRBJ2-5 TRBV30 CAWSIDWSGAQYF TGTGCCTGGAGTATTGACTGGTCGGGGGCCCAGTACTTC
. TRBD2 TRBJ2-7 TRBV4-1 CASSQQLAGGSYEQYF TGCGCCAGCAGCCAGCAGCTAGCGGGAGGCTCCTACGAGCAGTACTTC
few TRBD2 TRBJ2-1 TRBV28 CASSLSASGSNGFVDEQFF TGTGCCAGCAGTTTATCTGCTAGCGGGAGTAACGGGTTCGTCGATGAGCAGTTCTTC
once . TRBJ2-3 TRBV19 CASSQAERSTDTQYF TGTGCCAGTAGTCAAGCGGAGCGAAGCACAGATACGCAGTATTTT
. . TRBJ1-5 TRBV7-9 CASSQETNQPQHF TGTGCCAGCAGCCAAGAGACCAATCAGCCCCAGCATTTT
many . TRBJ2-1 TRBV9 CASSVGVENEQFF TGTGCCAGCAGCGTAGGGGTGGAAAATGAGCAGTTCTTC
few TRBD1 TRBJ2-2 TRBV18 CASTDRGSGELFF TGTGCCAGCACGGACAGGGGATCCGGGGAGCTGTTTTTT
many TRBD1 TRBJ1-1 TRBV30 CAWITEQGAPLKAFF TGTGCCTGGATAACCGAACAGGGGGCTCCCCTGAAAGCTTTCTTT
. . TRBJ1-1 TRBV20-1 CSAPARETEAFF TGCAGTGCTCCAGCCAGGGAAACTGAAGCTTTCTTT
many . TRBJ2-5 TRBV20-1 CSAGISGQETQYF TGCAGTGCTGGTATTAGCGGACAAGAGACCCAGTACTTC
many TRBD2 TRBJ2-5 TRBV7-8 CASSLGPRGAGGEKTQYF TGTGCCAGCAGCTTAGGCCCCCGGGGAGCGGGAGGGGAGAAGACCCAGTACTTC
. . TRBJ2-7 TRBV20-1 CSARDPQGYEQYF TGCAGTGCTAGGGACCCACAAGGCTACGAGCAGTACTTC
few TRBD1 TRBJ1-1 TRBV5-1 CASSRTGRNEAFF TGCGCCAGCAGCCGGACAGGGAGAAATGAAGCTTTCTTT
. . TRBJ1-1 TRBV7-3 CASSRGGPNTEAFF TGTGCCAGCAGCCGGGGGGGTCCGAACACTGAAGCTTTCTTT
many . TRBJ2-3 TRBV20-1 CSGVMSRGRGDTQYF TGCAGTGGCGTAATGAGCCGGGGGCGCGGTGATACGCAGTATTTT
. TRBD1 TRBJ1-1 TRBV27 CASSPAGGDREAFF TGTGCCAGCAGTCCCGCCGGCGGGGACAGGGAAGCTTTCTTT
. . TRBJ2-5 TRBV7-6 CASSLDYETQYF TGTGCCAGCAGCTTAGACTACGAGACCCAGTACTTC
few . TRBJ1-6 TRBV9 CAIPSRTDNSPLHF TGTGCCATCCCGTCACGGACGGATAATTCACCCCTCCACTTT
few . TRBJ2-7 TRBV20-1 CSAKDRNYEQYF TGCAGTGCTAAGGACAGAAACTACGAGCAGTACTTC
few . TRBJ1-3 TRBV11-2 CASSSDNSYSGNTIYF TGTGCCAGCAGCTCGGATAATTCCTACTCTGGAAACACCATATATTTT
few . TRBJ2-2 TRBV5-1 CASGAANTGELFF TGCGCCAGCGGGGCTGCGAACACCGGGGAGCTGTTTTTT
many . TRBJ1-4 TRBV12-3/TRBV12-4 CASSSHGESGEKLFF TGTGCCAGCAGTTCACACGGAGAGTCAGGTGAAAAACTGTTTTTT
many . TRBJ2-3 TRBV2 CASRPAGQPGPGTQYF TGTGCCAGCCGCCCCGCGGGGCAGCCCGGGCCCGGTACGCAGTATTTT
. . TRBJ2-3 TRBV28 CASSSTADTQYF TGTGCCAGCAGCTCGACTGCAGATACGCAGTATTTT
many . TRBJ2-7 TRBV6-1 CATTRHRGEQYF TGTGCCACCACGCGGCACCGCGGGGAGCAGTACTTC
many . TRBJ2-1 TRBV20-1 CSANLGAVEQFF TGCAGTGCAAACTTGGGAGCCGTTGAGCAGTTCTTC
many TRBD1 TRBJ2-3 TRBV27 CASSTRDRGTDTQYF TGTGCCAGCAGCACTCGAGACAGGGGTACAGATACGCAGTATTTT
many . TRBJ1-1 TRBV7-8 CASSLGFREWYTEAFF TGTGCCAGCAGCTTAGGATTCCGGGAATGGTACACTGAAGCTTTCTTT
many TRBD2 TRBJ2-5 TRBV7-8 CASSTSGRAYQETQYF TGTGCCAGCAGCACTAGCGGGAGGGCGTACCAAGAGACCCAGTACTTC
many . TRBJ2-3 TRBV20-1 CSAISYLSTDTQYF TGCAGTGCTATTTCCTACCTAAGCACAGATACGCAGTATTTT
many . TRBJ2-3 TRBV28 CASSSSPRGDTQYF TGTGCCAGCAGCTCCAGTCCGCGTGGAGATACGCAGTATTTT
many . TRBJ2-7 TRBV12-3/TRBV12-4 CASSELGDEQYF TGTGCCAGCTCCGAGCTTGGGGACGAGCAGTACTTC
many . TRBJ2-3 TRBV5-1 CASSVQGTRTDTQYF TGCGCCAGCAGCGTTCAGGGAACCCGCACAGATACGCAGTATTTT
many TRBD2 TRBJ2-1 TRBV5-5 CASTLSGGPYNEQFF TGTGCCAGCACCCTCTCGGGGGGACCCTACAATGAGCAGTTCTTC
many TRBD1 TRBJ1-6 TRBV12-3/TRBV12-4 CASSLGTGGDSPLHF TGTGCCAGCAGTTTAGGAACAGGGGGCGATTCACCCCTCCACTTT
many TRBD1 TRBJ2-3 TRBV24-1 CATSDRGKDTQYF TGTGCCACCTCGGACAGGGGAAAAGATACGCAGTATTTT
many . TRBJ1-1 TRBV7-8 CASSHIGRDTEAFF TGTGCCAGCAGCCACATTGGGAGGGACACTGAAGCTTTCTTT
. TRBD1 TRBJ2-1 TRBV20-1 CSARGSDRASYNEQFF TGCAGTGCTAGAGGCTCGGACAGGGCTTCCTACAATGAGCAGTTCTTC
. TRBD2 TRBJ2-1 TRBV12-3/TRBV12-4 CASNNEGSGRRQFF TGTGCCAGCAATAACGAGGGTAGCGGGAGAAGGCAGTTCTTC
many TRBD2 TRBJ2-1 TRBV25-1 CASSDRYSGGDGEQFF TGTGCCAGCAGTGATCGGTATAGCGGGGGGGATGGGGAGCAGTTCTTC
few TRBD2 TRBJ2-7 TRBV27 CASRPGLAGLGIGEQYF TGTGCCAGCAGGCCGGGACTAGCGGGCCTGGGCATCGGCGAGCAGTACTTC
few . TRBJ1-1 TRBV28 CASLLRGNTEAFF TGTGCCAGCCTACTGCGGGGGAACACTGAAGCTTTCTTT
few TRBD2 TRBJ2-1 TRBV10-3 CAISRTSGNYNEQFF TGTGCCATCAGTCGGACTAGCGGGAATTACAATGAGCAGTTCTTC
many . TRBJ2-5 TRBV7-8 CASSLGAFETQYF TGTGCCAGCAGCTTGGGGGCTTTTGAGACCCAGTACTTC
few TRBD1 TRBJ1-1 TRBV20-1 CSVRTGAYPEAFF TGCAGTGTCCGGACAGGGGCGTATCCTGAAGCTTTCTTT